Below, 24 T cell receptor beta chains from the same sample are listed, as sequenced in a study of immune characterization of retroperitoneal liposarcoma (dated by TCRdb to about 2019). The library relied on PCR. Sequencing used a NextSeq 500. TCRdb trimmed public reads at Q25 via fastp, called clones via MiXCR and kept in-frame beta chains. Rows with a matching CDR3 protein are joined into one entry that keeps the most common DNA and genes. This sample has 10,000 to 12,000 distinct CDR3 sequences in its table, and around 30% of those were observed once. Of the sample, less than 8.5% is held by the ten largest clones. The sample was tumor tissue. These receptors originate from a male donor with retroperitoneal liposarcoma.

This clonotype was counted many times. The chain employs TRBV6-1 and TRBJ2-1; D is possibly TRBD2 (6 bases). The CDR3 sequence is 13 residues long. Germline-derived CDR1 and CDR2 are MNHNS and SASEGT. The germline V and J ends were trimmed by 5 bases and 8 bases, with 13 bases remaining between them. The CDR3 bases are TGTGCCAGCAGTCCCCGGGGGTGGGATGAGCAGTTCTTC. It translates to CASSPRGWDEQFF.

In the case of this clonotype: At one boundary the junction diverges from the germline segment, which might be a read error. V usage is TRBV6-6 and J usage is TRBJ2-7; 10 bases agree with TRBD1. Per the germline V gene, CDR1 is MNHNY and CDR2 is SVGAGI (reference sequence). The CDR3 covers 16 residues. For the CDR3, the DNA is TGTGCCAACAGTTACTCGGGGACAGGGGCCACCTACGAGCAGTACTTC. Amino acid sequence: CANSYSGTGATYEQYF.

The DNA of the CDR3 is TGTGCCAGCAGTCCAGGGCCGGGTAATAATGAAAAACTGTTTTTT. Amino acid sequence: CASSPGPGNNEKLFF. This rearrangement joins TRBV9 to TRBJ1-4; TRBD1 is a possible D gene (5 bases). The germline V gene has CDR1 SGDLS and CDR2 YYNGEE. V lost 5 bases and J 4 bases, leaving 15 bases between the germline ends. This CDR3 is built from 15 residues.

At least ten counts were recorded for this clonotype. CDR3 nucleotide sequence: TGTGCCAGCAGGGGGACGGCCCGCGGCTACACCTTC. It specifies CASRGTARGYTF. The chain employs TRBV6-1 and TRBJ1-2, with a weak D call TRBD1 (5 bases). There are 12 residues in the CDR3. Trimming shortened V by 6 bases and J by 8 bases, and 13 bases separated the two germline ends. In germline, CDR1 is MNHNS, CDR2 SASEGT.

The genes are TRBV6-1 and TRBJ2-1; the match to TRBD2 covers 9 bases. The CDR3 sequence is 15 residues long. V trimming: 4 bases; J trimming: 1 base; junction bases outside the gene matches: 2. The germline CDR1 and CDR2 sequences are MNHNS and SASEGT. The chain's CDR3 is CASSGLAVSYNEQFF. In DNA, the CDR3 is TGTGCCAGCAGTGGACTAGCGGTTTCCTACAATGAGCAGTTCTTC.

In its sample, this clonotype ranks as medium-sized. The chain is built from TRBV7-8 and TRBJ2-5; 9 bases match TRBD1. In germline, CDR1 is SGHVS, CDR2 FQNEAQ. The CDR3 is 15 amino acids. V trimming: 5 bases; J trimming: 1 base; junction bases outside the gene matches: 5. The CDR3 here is CASSPQGARQETQYF. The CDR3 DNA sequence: TGTGCCAGCAGCCCACAGGGGGCGCGCCAAGAGACCCAGTACTTC.

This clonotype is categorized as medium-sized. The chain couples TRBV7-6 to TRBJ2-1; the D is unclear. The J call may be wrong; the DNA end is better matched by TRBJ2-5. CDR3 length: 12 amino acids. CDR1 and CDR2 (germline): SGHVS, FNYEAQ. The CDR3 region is CASSQNPGPQYF. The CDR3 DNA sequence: TGTGCCAGCAGCCAAAATCCGGGTCCCCAGTACTTC.

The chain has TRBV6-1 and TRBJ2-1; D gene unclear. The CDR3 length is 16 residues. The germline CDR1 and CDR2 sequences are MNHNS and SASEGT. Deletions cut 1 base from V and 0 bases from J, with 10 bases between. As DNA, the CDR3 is TGTGCCAGCAGTGAAGACTACCTTTCCTCCTACAATGAGCAGTTCTTC. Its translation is CASSEDYLSSYNEQFF.

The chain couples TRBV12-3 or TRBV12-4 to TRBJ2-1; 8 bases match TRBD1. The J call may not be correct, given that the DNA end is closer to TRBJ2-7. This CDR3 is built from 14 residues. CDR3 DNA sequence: TGTGCCAGCAGCCAGGGGGCAGGGGCAAACGAGCAGTACTTC. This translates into CASSQGAGANEQYF.

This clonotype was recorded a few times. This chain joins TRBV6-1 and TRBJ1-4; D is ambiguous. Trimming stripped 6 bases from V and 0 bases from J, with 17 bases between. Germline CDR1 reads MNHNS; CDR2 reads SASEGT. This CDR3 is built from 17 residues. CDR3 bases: TGTGCCAGCAGCTTACAATACTCCGGGGCAACTAATGAAAAACTGTTTTTT. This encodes CASSLQYSGATNEKLFF.

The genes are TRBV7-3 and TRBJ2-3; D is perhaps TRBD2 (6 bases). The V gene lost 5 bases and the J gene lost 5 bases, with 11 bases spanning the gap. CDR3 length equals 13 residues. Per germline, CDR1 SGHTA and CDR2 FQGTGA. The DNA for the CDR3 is TGTGCCAGCAGCGTCCGGGGAGGAGATACGCAGTATTTT. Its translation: CASSVRGGDTQYF.

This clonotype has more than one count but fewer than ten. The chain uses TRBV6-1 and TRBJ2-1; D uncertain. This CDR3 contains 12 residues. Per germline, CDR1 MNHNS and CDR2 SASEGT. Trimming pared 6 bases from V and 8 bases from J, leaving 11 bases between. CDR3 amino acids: CASRVVGDEQFF. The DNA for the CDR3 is TGTGCCAGCAGGGTGGTTGGCGATGAGCAGTTCTTC.

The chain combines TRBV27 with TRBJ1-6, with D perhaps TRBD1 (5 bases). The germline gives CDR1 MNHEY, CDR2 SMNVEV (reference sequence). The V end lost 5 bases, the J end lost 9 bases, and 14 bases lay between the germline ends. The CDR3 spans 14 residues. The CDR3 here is CASSPVGVGSPLHF. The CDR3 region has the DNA TGTGCCAGCAGTCCGGTGGGGGTGGGTTCACCCCTCCACTTT.

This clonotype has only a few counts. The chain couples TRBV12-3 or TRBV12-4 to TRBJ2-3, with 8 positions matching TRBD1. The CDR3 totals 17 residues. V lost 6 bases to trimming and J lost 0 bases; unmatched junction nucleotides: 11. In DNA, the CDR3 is TGTGCCAGCAGCCTGAGAACCGGGACAGGTAGCACAGATACGCAGTATTTT. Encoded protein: CASSLRTGTGSTDTQYF.

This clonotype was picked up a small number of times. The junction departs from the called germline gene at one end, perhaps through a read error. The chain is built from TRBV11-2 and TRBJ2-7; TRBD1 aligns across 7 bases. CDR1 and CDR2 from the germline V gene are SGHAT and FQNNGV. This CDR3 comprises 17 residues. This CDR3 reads CASSLDQPGQRSYEQYF. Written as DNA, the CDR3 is TGTGCCAGCAGCCTAGACCAACCGGGACAGAGATCCTACGAGCAGTACTTC. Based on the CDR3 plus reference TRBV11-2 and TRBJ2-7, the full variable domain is EAGVAQSPRYKIIEKRQSVAFWCNPISGHATLYWYQQILGQGPKLLIQFQNNGVVDDSQLPKDRFSAERLKGVDSTLKIQPAKLEDSAVYLCASSLDQPGQRSYEQYFGPGTRLTVT.

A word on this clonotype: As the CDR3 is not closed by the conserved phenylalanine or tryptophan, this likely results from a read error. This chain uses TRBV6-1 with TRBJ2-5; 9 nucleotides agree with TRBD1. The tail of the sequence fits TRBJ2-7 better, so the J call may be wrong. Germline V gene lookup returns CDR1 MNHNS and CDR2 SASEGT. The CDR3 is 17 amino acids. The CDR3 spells CASSEYNWGQGSYEQYP. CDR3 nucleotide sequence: TGTGCCAGCAGTGAATATAACTGGGGACAGGGCTCCTACGAGCAGTACCCC.

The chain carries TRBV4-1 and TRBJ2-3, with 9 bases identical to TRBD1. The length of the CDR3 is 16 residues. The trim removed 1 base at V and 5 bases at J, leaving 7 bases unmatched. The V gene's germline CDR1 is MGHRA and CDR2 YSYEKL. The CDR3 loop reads CASSQARGQGIDTQYF. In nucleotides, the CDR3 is TGCGCCAGCAGCCAAGCGAGGGGACAGGGTATAGATACGCAGTATTTT.

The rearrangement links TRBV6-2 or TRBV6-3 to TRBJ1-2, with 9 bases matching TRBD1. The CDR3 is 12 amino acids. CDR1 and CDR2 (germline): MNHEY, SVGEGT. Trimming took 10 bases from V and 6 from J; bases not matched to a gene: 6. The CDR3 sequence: CATRQGDDGYTF. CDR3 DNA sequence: TGTGCCACTAGACAGGGGGACGATGGCTACACCTTC.

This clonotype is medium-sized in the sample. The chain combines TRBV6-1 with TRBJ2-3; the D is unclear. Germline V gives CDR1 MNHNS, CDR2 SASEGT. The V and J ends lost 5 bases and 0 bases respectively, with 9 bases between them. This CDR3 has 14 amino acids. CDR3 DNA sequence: TGTGCCAGCAGTTTGAGGCCCAGCACAGATACGCAGTATTTT. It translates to CASSLRPSTDTQYF.

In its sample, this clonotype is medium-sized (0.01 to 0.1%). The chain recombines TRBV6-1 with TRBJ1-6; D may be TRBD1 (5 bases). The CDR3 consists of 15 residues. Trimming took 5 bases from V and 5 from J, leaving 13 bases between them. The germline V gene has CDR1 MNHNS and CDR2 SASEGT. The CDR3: CASSLDAGDNSPLHF. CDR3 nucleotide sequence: TGTGCCAGCAGTCTAGACGCGGGGGATAATTCACCCCTCCACTTT.

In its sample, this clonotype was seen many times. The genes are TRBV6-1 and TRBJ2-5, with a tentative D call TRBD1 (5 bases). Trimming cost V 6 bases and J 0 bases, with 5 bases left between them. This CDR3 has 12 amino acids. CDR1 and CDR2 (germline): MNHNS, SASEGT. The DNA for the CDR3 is TGTGCCAGCAGACAGGACCAAGAGACCCAGTACTTC. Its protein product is CASRQDQETQYF.

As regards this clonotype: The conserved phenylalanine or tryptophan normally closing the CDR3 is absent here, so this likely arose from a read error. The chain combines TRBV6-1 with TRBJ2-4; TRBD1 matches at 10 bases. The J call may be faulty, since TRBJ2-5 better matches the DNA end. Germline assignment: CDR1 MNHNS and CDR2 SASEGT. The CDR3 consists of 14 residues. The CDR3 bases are TGTGCCAGCAGTAATGGAGGACAGGGGGGGACCCAGTACGTC. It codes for CASSNGGQGGTQYV.

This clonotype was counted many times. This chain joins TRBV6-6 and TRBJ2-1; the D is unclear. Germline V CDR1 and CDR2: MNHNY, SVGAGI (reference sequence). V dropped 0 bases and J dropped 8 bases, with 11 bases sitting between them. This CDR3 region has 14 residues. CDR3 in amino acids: CASSYSIGVDEQFF. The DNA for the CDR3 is TGTGCCAGCAGTTACTCGATAGGTGTCGATGAGCAGTTCTTC.

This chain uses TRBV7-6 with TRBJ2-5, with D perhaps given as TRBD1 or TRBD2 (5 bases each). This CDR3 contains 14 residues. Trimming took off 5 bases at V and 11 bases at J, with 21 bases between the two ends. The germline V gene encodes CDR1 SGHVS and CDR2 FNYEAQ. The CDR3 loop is CASSPPGRTNEQYF. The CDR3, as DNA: TGTGCCAGCAGCCCCCCGGGACGGACGAATGAGCAGTACTTC.